Sequencing of this TCR beta chain was carried out in a study of blood T cell repertoires in COVID-19. Study as a whole: Acute-phase and convalescent COVID-19 samples originated in the United States, Italy and Spain.

For recovered donors of Cohort 3, there were two negative PCRs, clearance, or symptom resolution. The CDR3 has 13 residues. CDR1 and CDR2 from the germline V gene are LGHDT and YNNKEL (reference sequence). V gave up 6 bases and J gave up 7 bases, with 13 bases separating them. Only in-frame clones appear in the TCRdb table, and some are missing; sequencing was by immunoSEQ multiplex PCR. The table lists fewer than 400,000 clones, 85% to 90% of them singletons, with roughly 10% in the top ten. This chain links TRBV3-1 (or the pseudogene TRBV3-2) with TRBJ1-5; D remains ambiguous. This sequence originates from a woman aged 45-59 years who had recovered from COVID-19. The source material was PBMCs or T cells enriched from blood (not recorded which). In DNA form, the CDR3 reads TGTGCCAGCAGTCTCGGTGGAGACCAGCCCCAGCATTTT. Protein: CASSLGGDQPQHF.